This TCR beta chain was identified during a study of T cells after yellow fever vaccination. CDR1 is MNHNY, CDR2 SVGAGI, per germline (reference sequence). The CDR3 spans 12 residues. The V end was cut by 7 bases, the J end by 7 bases, with 10 bases between. Making TCR cDNA involved 5'RACE template switching, which added UMIs and a universal primer site. Using its own MiXCR run on the 5' RACE reads, TCRdb lists one record per CDR3 protein. The repertoire holds about 300,000 distinct CDR3 sequences, with 8.7% as singletons. A few counts support this clonotype. J is TRBJ2-2 and V is TRBV6-6; no clear D. This sequence originates from a man younger than 35 who received the YFV17D yellow fever vaccine. Here the sequenced sample was CD4+ T cells sorted from PBMCs, taken 5 days after the yellow fever booster vaccination. CDR3 sequence: CASKFSVGELFF. The CDR3 DNA reads TGTGCCAGCAAGTTCTCGGTCGGGGAGCTGTTTTTT.